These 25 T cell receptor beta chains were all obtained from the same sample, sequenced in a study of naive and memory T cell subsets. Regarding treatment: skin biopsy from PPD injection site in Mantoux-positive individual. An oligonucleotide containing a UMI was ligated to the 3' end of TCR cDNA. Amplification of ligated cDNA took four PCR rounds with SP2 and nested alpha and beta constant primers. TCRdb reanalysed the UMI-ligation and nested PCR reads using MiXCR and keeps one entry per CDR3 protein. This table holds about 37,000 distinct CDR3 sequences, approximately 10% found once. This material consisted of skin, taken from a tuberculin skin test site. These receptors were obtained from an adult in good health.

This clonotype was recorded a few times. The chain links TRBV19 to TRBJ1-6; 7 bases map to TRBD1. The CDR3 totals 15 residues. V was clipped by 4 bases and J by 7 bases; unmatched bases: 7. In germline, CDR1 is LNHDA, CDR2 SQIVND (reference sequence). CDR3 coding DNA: TGTGCCAGTAGTAATATCGGACAGGAGAATTCACCCCTCCACTTT. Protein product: CASSNIGQENSPLHF.

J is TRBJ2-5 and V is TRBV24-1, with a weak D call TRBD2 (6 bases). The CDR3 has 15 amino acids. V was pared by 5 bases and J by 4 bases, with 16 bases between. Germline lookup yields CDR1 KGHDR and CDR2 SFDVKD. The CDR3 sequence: CATSAGVAYRETQYF. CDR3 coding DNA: TGTGCCACCAGTGCGGGAGTTGCTTACCGAGAGACCCAGTACTTC.

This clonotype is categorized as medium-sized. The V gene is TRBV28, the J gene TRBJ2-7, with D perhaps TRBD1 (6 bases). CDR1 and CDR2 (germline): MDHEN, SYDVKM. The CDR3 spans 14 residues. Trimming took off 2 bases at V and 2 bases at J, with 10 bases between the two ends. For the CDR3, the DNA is TGTGCCAGCAGTTTAACTACAGGGACCTACGAGCAGTACTTC. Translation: CASSLTTGTYEQYF.

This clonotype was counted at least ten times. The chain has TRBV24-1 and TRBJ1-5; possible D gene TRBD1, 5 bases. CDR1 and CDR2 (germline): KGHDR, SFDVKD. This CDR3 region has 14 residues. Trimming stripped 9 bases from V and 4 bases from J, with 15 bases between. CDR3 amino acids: CATGGARRNQPQHF. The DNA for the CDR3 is TGTGCCACCGGCGGGGCCCGGAGGAATCAGCCCCAGCATTTT.

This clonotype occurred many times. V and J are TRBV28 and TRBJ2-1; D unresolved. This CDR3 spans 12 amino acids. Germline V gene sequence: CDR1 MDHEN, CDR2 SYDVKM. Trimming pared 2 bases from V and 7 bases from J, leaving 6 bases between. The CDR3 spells CASSLPRNEQFF. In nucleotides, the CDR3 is TGTGCCAGCAGTTTACCGCGGAATGAGCAGTTCTTC.

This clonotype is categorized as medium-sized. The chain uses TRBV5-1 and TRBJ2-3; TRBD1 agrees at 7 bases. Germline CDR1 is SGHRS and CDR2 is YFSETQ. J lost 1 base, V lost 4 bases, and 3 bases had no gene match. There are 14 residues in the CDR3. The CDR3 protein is CASSRTGGTDTQYF. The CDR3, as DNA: TGCGCCAGCAGCAGGACAGGAGGCACAGATACGCAGTATTTT.

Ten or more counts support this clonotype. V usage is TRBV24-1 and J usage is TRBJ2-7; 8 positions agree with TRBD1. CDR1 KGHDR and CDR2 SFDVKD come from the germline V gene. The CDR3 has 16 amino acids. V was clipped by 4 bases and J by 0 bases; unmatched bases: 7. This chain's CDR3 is CATSDPGQGSSYEQYF. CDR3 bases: TGTGCCACCAGTGACCCTGGACAGGGTAGCTCCTACGAGCAGTACTTC.

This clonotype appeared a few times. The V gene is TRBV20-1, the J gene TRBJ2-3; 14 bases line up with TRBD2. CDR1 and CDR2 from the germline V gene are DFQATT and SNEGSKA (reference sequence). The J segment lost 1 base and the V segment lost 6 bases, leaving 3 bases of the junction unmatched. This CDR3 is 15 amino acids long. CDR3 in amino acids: CSAPGLAGGTDTQYF. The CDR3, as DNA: TGCAGTGCCCCGGGACTAGCGGGGGGCACAGATACGCAGTATTTT.

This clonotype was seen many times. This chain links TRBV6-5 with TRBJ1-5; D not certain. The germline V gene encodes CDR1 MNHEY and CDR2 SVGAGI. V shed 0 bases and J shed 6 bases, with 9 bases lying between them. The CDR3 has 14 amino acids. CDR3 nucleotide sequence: TGTGCCAGCAGTTACTCGGTGGGGATTCAGCCCCAGCATTTT. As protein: CASSYSVGIQPQHF.

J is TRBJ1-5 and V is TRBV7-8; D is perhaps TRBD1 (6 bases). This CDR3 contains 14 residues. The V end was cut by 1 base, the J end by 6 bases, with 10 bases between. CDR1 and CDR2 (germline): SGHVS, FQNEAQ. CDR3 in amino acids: CASSLEAGAQPQHF. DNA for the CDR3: TGTGCCAGCAGCTTAGAGGCAGGGGCTCAGCCCCAGCATTTT.

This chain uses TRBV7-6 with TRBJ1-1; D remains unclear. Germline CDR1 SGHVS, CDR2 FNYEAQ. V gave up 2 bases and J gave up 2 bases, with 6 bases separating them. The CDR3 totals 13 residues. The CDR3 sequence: CASSLQTNTEAFF. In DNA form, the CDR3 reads TGTGCCAGCAGCTTACAAACCAACACTGAAGCTTTCTTT.

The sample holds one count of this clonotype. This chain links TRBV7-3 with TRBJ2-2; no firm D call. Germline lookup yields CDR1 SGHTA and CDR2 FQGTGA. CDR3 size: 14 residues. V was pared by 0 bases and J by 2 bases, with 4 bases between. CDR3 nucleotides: TGTGCCAGCAGCTTAACCGAAAACACCGGGGAGCTGTTTTTT. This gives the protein CASSLTENTGELFF.

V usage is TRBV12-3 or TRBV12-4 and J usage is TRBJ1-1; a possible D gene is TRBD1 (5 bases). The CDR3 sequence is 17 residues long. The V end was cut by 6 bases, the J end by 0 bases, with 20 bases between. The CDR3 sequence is CASRPRAWEGMNTEAFF. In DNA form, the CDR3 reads TGTGCCAGCAGACCCAGAGCTTGGGAGGGGATGAACACTGAAGCTTTCTTT.

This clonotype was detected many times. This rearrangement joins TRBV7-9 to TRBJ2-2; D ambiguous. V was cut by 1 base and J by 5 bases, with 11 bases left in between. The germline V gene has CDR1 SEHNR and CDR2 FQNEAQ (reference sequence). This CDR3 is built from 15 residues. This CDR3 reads CASSLGSAGTGELFF. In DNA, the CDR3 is TGTGCCAGCAGCTTAGGCTCCGCTGGGACCGGGGAGCTGTTTTTT.

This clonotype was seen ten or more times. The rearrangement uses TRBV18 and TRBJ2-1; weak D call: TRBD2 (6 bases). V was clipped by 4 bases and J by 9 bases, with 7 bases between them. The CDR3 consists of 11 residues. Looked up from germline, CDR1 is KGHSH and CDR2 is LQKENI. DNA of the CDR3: TGTGCCAGCTCACTCGGGGGTGAGCAGTTCTTC. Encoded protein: CASSLGGEQFF. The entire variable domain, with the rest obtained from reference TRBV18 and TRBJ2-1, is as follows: NAGVMQNPRHLVRRRGQEARLRCSPMKGHSHVYWYRQLPEEGLKFMVYLQKENIIDESGMPKERFSAEFPKEGPSILRIQQVVRGDSAAYFCASSLGGEQFFGPGTRLTVL.

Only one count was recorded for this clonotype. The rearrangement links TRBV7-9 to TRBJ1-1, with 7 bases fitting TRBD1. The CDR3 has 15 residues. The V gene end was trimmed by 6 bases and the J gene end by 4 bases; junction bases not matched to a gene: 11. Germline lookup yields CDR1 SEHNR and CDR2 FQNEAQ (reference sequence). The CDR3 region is CASSPNRGRSTEAFF. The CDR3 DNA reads TGTGCCAGCAGTCCCAATAGGGGGCGGAGCACTGAAGCTTTCTTT.

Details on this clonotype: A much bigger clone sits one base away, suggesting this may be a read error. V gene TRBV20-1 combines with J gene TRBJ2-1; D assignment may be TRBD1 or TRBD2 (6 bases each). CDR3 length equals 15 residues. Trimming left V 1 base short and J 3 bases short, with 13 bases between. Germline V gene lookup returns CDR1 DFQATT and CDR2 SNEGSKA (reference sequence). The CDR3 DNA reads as TGCAGTGCTAGAGTGGGGAAGGGGGGCTACAATGAGCAGTTCTTC. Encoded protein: CSARVGKGGYNEQFF.

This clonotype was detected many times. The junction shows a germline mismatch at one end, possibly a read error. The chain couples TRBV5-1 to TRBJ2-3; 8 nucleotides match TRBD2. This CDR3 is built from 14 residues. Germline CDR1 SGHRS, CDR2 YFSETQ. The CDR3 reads CASSPGLASDTQYF. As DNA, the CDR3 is TGTGCCAGCAGTCCCGGACTAGCTTCAGATACGCAGTATTTT.

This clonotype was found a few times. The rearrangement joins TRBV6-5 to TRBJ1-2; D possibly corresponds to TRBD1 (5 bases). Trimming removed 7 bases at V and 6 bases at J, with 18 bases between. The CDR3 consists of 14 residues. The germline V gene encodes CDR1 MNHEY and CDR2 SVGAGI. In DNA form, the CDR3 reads TGTGCCAGCACCCCGCAGGGTGGGATTGATGGCTACACCTTC. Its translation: CASTPQGGIDGYTF.

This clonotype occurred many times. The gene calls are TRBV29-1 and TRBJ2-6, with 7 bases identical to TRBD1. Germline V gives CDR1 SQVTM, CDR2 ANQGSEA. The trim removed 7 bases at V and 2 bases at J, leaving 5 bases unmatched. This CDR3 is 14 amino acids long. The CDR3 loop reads CSGLTGAGANVLTF. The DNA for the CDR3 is TGCAGCGGCTTAACAGGGGCTGGGGCCAACGTCCTGACTTTC. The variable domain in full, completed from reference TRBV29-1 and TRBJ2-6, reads SAVISQKPSRDICQRGTSLTIQCQVDSQVTMMFWYRQQPGQSLTLIATANQGSEATYESGFVIDKFPISRPNLTFSTLTVSNMSPEDSSIYLCSGLTGAGANVLTFGAGSRLTVL.

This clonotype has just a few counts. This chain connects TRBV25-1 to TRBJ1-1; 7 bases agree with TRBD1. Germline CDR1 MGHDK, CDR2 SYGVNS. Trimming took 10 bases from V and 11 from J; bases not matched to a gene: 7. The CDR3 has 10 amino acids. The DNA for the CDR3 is TGTGCCACACGACAGGGTTCGGCTTTCTTT. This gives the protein CATRQGSAFF. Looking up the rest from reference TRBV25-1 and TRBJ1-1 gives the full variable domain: EADIYQTPRYLVIGTGKKITLECSQTMGHDKMYWYQQDPGMELHLIHYSYGVNSTEKGDLSSESTVSRIRTEHFPLTLESARPSHTSQYLCATRQGSAFFGQGTRLTVV.

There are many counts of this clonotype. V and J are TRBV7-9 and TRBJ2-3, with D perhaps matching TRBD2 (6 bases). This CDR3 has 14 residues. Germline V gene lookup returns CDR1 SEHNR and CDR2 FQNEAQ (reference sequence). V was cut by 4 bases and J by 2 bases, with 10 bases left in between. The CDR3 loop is CASSSSGHTDTQYF. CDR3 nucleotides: TGTGCCAGCAGCTCCAGCGGGCACACAGATACGCAGTATTTT.

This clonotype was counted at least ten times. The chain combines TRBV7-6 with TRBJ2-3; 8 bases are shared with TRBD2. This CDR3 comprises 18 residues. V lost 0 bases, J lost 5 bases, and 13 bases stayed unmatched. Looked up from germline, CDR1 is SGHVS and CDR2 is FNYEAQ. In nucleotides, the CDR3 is TGTGCCAGCAGCTTAGCAATGGCGGGACGGGGGGGCCGAGATACGCAGTATTTT. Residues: CASSLAMAGRGGRDTQYF.

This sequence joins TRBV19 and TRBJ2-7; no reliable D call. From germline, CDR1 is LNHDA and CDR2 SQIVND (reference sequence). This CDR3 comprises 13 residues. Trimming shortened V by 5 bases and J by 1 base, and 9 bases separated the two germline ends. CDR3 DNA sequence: TGTGCCAGTAGTGCCCCCAATTCCTACGAGCAGTACTTC. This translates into CASSAPNSYEQYF.

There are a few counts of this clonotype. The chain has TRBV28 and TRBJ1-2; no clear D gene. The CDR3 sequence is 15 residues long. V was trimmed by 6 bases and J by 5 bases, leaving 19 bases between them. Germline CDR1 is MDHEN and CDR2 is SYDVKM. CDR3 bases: TGTGCCAGCAGGAAGCTGGGAAACTTAGAATATGGCTACACCTTC. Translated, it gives CASRKLGNLEYGYTF.